The 9 T cell receptor beta chains below all came from one sample that was sequenced in a study of blood T cell repertoires in COVID-19. TCRdb's copy holds only in-frame clones and misses some; the assay was immunoSEQ multiplex PCR. This repertoire shows about 63,000 clones, around nine tenths found once; its top ten account for around 20%. The sample taken for sequencing was peripheral blood. All receptors come from a woman aged 80 or older with acute or convalescent COVID-19.

This sequence joins TRBV28 and TRBJ2-1; no firm D call. The CDR3 spans 11 residues. The V end was cut by 8 bases, the J end by 7 bases, with 9 bases between. The V gene's germline CDR1 is MDHEN and CDR2 SYDVKM. DNA for the CDR3: TGTGCCAGCGTGCTCGAGAATGAGCAGTTCTTC. Translation gives CASVLENEQFF.

The chain carries TRBV18 and TRBJ2-3; D uncertain. Deletions cut 3 bases from V and 4 bases from J, with 11 bases between. The V gene's germline CDR1 is KGHSH and CDR2 LQKENI. CDR3 length equals 14 residues. For the CDR3, the DNA is TGTGCCAGCTCACCCCAGAGGCTGGCAGATACGCAGTATTTT. Its protein product is CASSPQRLADTQYF.

Only one count was recorded for this clone. The chain joins TRBV7-9 to TRBJ2-3; TRBD1 agrees at 8 bases. CDR1 and CDR2 from the germline V gene are SEHNR and FQNEAQ (reference sequence). CDR3 size: 14 residues. The V gene end was trimmed by 5 bases and the J gene end by 1 base; junction bases not matched to a gene: 2. The CDR3: CASSPTGGTDTQYF. DNA for the CDR3: TGTGCCAGCAGCCCGACAGGGGGCACAGATACGCAGTATTTT. The whole variable domain, remainder taken from reference TRBV7-9 and TRBJ2-3, is DTGVSQNPRHKITKRGQNVTFRCDPISEHNRLYWYRQTLGQGPEFLTYFQNEAQLEKSRLLSDRFSAERPKGSFSTLEIQRTEQGDSAMYLCASSPTGGTDTQYFGPGTRLTVL.

V is TRBV28 and J is TRBJ1-3; D remains unclear. V was shortened by 6 bases and J by 4 bases, with 16 bases between the two germline ends. The CDR3 covers 15 residues. The germline V gene has CDR1 MDHEN and CDR2 SYDVKM. The DNA of the CDR3 is TGTGCCAGCAGCCCCCCCCGGGGTAGCGGAAACACCATATATTTT. Translation gives CASSPPRGSGNTIYF.

The rearrangement uses TRBV2 and TRBJ1-6, with 9 bases matching TRBD1. CDR1 SNHLY and CDR2 FYNNEI come from the germline V gene. V was clipped by 10 bases and J by 7 bases; unmatched bases: 5. The CDR3 sequence is 13 residues long. This CDR3 is CATRQGVNSPLHF. CDR3 DNA sequence: TGTGCCACAAGACAGGGGGTAAATTCACCCCTCCACTTT.

In this sample, this clone turned up a few times. This chain uses TRBV10-3 with TRBJ2-7; 9 bases agree with TRBD1. Germline-derived CDR1 and CDR2 are ENHRY and SYGVKD. The V and J ends lost 7 bases and 3 bases, in that order; junction bases with no gene match: 4. The CDR3 loop spans 13 amino acids. CDR3 in amino acids: CAITRDRDYEQYF. Here the CDR3 DNA reads TGTGCCATCACTCGGGACAGGGACTACGAGCAGTACTTC.

This chain uses TRBV24-1 with TRBJ1-1; D perhaps matches TRBD1 (5 bases). Germline CDR1 and CDR2: KGHDR and SFDVKD. V lost 4 bases and J 12 bases, leaving 11 bases between the germline ends. CDR3 size: 11 residues. The CDR3 nucleotides read TGTGCCACCAGTGACCCCAGGGAAACTTTCTTT. Translating it yields CATSDPRETFF.

Details on this clone: Other DNA sequences in this specimen translate into the identical CDR3. J is TRBJ1-5 and V is TRBV7-2; 7 nucleotides agree with TRBD1. The V gene's germline CDR1 is SGHTA and CDR2 FQGNSA. The J segment lost 4 bases and the V segment lost 1 base, leaving 4 bases of the junction unmatched. The CDR3 length is 15 residues. CDR3 sequence (DNA): TGTGCCAGCAGCTTAGTGGGGACAGTAAATCAGCCCCAGCATTTT. It yields the protein CASSLVGTVNQPQHF. Full variable domain (rest looked up from reference TRBV7-2 and TRBJ1-5): GAGVSQSPSNKVTEKGKDVELRCDPISGHTALYWYRQSLGQGLEFLIYFQGNSAPDKSGLPSDRFSAERTGGSVSTLTIQRTQQEDSAVYLCASSLVGTVNQPQHFGDGTRLSIL.

The V call is TRBV19, the J call TRBJ1-5; D is ambiguous. Trimming removed 3 bases at V and 3 bases at J, with 6 bases between. Germline loops: CDR1 LNHDA, CDR2 SQIVND (reference sequence). The CDR3 totals 13 residues. CDR3 region: CASSIQDNQPQHF. The CDR3 nucleotides are TGTGCCAGTAGTATCCAGGACAATCAGCCCCAGCATTTT.